The T cell receptor (beta chain) under discussion was sequenced for a study of CD8+ T cells in alopecia areata. Study as a whole: Patients took tofacitinib for 6 to 18 months, followed by 6 drug-free months.

Extracted RNA was reverse transcribed, and the resulting cDNA served as sequencing template. Sequenced by immunoSEQ multiplex PCR; TCRdb stores in-frame clones only, minus some. The profile shows about 200,000 clones, roughly 60% of them singletons. In germline, CDR1 is SGDLS, CDR2 YYNGEE. There are 15 residues in the CDR3. Trimming removed 4 bases at V and 0 bases at J, with 13 bases between. Regarding treatment: oral pan-JAK inhibitor, 5-10 mg twice daily. Here the sequenced sample was CD4+ T cells sorted from blood, taken at week 24, from a patient treated with tofacitinib. The receptor was isolated from a human donor with alopecia areata. V and J are TRBV9 and TRBJ2-5, with D perhaps matching TRBD2 (6 bases). CDR3 DNA: TGTGCCAGCAGCTCTGGTTGGGGGGACCAAGAGACCCAGTACTTC. Protein product: CASSSGWGDQETQYF.